This T cell receptor (beta chain) was identified during a study of yellow fever vaccine responses in identical twins. Findings and caveats of the study: The T cell response to vaccination in identical twins was reportedly partly convergent and partly personalized.

With respect to this clonotype: No antigen is known for it.

V was shortened by 1 base and J by 4 bases, with 10 bases between the two germline ends. The CDR3 has 14 amino acids. TCRdb used MiXCR to reprocess the RT-PCR reads, holding one entry per CDR3 protein. The table records tens of thousands of distinct CDR3 sequences, 60% to 85% of them present only once. The chain links TRBV12-3 or TRBV12-4 to TRBJ2-5; TRBD1 is a possible D gene (5 bases). The source material was T cells from blood (PBMCs), unsorted or a sorted subset (not recorded which), sampled before or after yellow fever vaccination (not recorded which). This clonotype was obtained from a woman in her late teens or twenties who received the yellow fever vaccine. This chain's CDR3 is CASSLGQGAETQYF. The CDR3 DNA is TGTGCCAGCAGTTTAGGGCAGGGCGCAGAGACCCAGTACTTC.